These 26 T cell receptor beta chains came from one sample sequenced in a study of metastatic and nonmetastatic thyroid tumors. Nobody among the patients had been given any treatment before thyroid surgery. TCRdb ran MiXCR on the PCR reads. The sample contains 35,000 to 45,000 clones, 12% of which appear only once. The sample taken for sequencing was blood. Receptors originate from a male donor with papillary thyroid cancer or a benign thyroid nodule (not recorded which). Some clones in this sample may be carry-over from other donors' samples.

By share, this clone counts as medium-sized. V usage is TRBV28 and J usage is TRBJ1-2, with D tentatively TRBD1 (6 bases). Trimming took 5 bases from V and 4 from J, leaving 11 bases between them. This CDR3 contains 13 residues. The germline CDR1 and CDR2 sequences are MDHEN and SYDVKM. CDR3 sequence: CASSRGPSYGYTF. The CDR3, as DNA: TGTGCCAGCAGTCGGGGGCCCAGCTATGGCTACACCTTC.

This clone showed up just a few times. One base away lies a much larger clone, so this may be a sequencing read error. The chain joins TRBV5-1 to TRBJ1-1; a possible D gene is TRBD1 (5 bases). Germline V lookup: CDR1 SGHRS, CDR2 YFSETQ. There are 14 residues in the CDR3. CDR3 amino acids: CASKWDGQKTGAFF. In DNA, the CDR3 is TGCGCCAGCAAATGGGACGGCCAAAAGACTGGAGCTTTCTTT.

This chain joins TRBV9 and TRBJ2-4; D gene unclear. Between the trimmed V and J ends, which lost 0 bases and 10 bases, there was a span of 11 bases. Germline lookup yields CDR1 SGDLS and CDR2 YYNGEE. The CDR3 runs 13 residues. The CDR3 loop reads CASSVGAGRIQYF. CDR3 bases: TGTGCCAGCAGCGTAGGGGCTGGCAGAATTCAGTACTTC.

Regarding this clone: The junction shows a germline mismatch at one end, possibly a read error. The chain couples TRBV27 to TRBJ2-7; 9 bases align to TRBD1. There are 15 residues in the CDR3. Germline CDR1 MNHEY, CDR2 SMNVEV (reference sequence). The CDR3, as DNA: TGTGCCAGCACTTTAATGTCGGGACAGGGCCACGAGCAGTATTTC. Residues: CASTLMSGQGHEQYF.

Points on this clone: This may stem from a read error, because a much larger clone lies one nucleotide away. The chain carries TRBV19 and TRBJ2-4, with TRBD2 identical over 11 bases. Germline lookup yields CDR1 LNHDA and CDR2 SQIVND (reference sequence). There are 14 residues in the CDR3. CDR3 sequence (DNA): TGTGCCAGTAGGGGACTAGCGGAGCTGGGCATTAAGTACTTC. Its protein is CASRGLAELGIKYF.

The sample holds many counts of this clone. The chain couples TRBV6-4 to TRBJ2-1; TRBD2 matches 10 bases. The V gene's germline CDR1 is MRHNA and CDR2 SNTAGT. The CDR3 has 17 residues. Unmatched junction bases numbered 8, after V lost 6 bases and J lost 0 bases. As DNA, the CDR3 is TGTGCCAGCAGGTGGCTAGCGGGAGTTAGCTCCTACAATGAGCAGTTCTTC. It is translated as CASRWLAGVSSYNEQFF.

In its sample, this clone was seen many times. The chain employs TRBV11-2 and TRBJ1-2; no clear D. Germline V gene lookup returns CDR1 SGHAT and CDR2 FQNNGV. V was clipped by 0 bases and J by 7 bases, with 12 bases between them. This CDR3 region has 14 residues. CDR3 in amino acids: CASSLDASMGGYTF. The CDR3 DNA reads TGTGCCAGCAGCTTAGATGCATCCATGGGTGGCTACACCTTC.

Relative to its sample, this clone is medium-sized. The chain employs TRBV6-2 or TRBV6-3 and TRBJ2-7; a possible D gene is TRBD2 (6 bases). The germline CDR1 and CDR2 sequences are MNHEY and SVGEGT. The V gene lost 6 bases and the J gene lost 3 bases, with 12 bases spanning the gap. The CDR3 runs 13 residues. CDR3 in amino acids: CASRQPGLYEQYF. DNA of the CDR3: TGTGCCAGCAGGCAACCGGGACTCTACGAGCAGTACTTC.

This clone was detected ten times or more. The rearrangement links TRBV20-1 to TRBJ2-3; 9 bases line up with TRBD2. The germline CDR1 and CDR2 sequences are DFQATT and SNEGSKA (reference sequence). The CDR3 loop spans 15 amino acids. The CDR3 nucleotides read TGCACCCCAAAGACTACTAGCGGGAGCACAGATACGCAGTATTTT. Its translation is CTPKTTSGSTDTQYF.

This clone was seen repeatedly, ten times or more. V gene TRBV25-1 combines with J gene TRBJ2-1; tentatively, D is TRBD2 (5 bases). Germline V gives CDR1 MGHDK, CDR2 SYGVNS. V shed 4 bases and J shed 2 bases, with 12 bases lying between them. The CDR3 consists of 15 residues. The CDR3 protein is CASSARGNPYNEQFF. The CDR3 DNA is TGTGCCAGCAGTGCTCGAGGGAATCCCTACAATGAGCAGTTCTTC.

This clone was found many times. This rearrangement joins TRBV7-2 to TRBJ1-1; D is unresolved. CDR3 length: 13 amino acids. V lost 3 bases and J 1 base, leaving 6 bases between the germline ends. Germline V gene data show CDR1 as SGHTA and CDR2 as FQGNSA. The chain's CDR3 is CASSFGPNTEAFF. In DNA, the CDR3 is TGTGCCAGCAGCTTTGGACCGAACACTGAAGCTTTCTTT.

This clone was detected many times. The CDR3 DNA is TGCAGTGCTCGTAGGTCAGGGGTTGTCTGGACAGATACGCAGTATTTT. This encodes CSARRSGVVWTDTQYF. The chain uses TRBV20-1 and TRBJ2-3; possible D gene TRBD1, 6 bases. CDR1 and CDR2 from the germline V gene are DFQATT and SNEGSKA (reference sequence). This CDR3 comprises 16 residues. Trimming removed 5 bases at V and 3 bases at J, with 21 bases between.

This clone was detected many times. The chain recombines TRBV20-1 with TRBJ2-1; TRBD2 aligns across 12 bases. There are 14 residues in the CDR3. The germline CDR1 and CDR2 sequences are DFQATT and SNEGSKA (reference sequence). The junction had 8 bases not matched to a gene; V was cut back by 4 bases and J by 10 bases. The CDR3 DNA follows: TGCAGTGCTACCCTAGCGGGAGGGATGGGGGAGCAGTTCTTC. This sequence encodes CSATLAGGMGEQFF.

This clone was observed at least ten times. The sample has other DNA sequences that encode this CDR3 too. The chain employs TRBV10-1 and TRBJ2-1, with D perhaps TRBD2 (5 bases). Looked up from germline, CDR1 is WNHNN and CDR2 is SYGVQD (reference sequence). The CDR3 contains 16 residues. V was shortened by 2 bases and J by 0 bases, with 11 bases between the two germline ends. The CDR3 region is CASSERRRGSYNEQFF. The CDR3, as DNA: TGCGCCAGCAGTGAGAGGAGGCGAGGCTCCTACAATGAGCAGTTCTTC.

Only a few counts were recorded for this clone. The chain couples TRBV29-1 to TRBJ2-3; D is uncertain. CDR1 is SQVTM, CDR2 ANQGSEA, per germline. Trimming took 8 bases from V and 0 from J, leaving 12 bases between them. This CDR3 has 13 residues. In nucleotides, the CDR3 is TGCAGCCCTTGGCTCGCTAGCACAGATACGCAGTATTTT. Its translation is CSPWLASTDTQYF.

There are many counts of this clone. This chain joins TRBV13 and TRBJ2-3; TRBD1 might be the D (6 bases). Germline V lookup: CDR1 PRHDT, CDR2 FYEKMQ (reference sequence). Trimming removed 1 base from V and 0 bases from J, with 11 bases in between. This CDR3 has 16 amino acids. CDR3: CASSLDRVASTDTQYF. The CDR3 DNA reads TGTGCCAGCAGCTTAGACAGGGTGGCTAGCACAGATACGCAGTATTTT.

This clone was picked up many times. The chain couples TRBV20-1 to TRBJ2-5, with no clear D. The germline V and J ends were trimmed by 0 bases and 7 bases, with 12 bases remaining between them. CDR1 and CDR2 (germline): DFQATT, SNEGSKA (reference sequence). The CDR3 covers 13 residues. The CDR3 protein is CSAREPEFGTQYF. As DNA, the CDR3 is TGCAGTGCTAGAGAACCGGAGTTTGGGACCCAGTACTTC.

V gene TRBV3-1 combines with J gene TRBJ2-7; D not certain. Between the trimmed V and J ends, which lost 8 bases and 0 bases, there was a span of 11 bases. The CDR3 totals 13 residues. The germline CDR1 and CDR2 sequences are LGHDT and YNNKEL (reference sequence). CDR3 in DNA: TGTGCCAGCGGCGATATTAGCTCCTACGAGCAGTACTTC. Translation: CASGDISSYEQYF.

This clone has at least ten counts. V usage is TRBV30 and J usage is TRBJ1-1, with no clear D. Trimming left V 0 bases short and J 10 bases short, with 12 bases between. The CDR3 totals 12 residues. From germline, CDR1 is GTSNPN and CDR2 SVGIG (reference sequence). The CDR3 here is CAWSVPPYRAFF. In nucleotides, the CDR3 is TGTGCCTGGAGTGTCCCTCCCTATAGAGCTTTCTTT.

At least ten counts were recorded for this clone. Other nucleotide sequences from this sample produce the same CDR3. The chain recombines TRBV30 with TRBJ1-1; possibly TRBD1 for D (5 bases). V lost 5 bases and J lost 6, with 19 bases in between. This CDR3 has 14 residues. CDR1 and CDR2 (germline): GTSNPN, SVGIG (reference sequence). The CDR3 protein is CAWLAGAQTPEAFF. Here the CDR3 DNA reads TGTGCCTGGCTCGCCGGGGCCCAGACGCCTGAAGCTTTCTTT.

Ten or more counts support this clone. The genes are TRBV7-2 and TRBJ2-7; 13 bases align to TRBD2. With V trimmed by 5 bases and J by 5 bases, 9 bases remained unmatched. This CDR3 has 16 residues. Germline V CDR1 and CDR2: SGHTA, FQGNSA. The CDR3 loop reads CASSIRLAGGKNEQYF. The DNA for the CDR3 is TGTGCCAGCAGCATCCGACTAGCGGGAGGAAAAAACGAGCAGTACTTC.

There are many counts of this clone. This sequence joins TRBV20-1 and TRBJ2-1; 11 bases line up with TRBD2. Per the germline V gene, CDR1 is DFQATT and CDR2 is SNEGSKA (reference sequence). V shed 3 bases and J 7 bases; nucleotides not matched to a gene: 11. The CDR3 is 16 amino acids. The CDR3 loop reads CSASLIAGGPWNEQFF. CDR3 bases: TGCAGTGCTAGTCTAATAGCGGGAGGGCCCTGGAATGAGCAGTTCTTC.

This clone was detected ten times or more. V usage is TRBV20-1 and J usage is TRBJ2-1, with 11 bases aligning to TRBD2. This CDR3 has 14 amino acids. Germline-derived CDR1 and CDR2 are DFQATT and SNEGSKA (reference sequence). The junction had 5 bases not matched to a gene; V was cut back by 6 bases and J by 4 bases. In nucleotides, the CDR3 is TGCAGTGCCCTAAGACTAGCGGGGTACAATGAGCAGTTCTTC. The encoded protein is CSALRLAGYNEQFF.

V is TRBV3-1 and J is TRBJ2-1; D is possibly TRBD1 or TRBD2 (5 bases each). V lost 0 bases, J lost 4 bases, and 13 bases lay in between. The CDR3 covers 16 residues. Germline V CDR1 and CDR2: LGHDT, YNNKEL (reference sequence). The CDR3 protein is CASSQDLGDEYNEQFF. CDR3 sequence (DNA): TGTGCCAGCAGCCAAGATCTTGGGGACGAGTACAATGAGCAGTTCTTC.

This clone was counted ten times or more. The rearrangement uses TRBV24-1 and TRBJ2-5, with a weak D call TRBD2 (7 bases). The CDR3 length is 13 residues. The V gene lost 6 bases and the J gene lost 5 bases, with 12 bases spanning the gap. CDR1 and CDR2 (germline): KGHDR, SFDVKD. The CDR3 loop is CATSTGRGETQYF. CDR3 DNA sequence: TGTGCCACCAGTACAGGGCGGGGGGAGACCCAGTACTTC.

The CDR3 protein is CASSSPTETGGYNEQYF. The CDR3 coding sequence is TGTGCCAGCAGTTCCCCAACGGAGACAGGGGGCTACAATGAGCAGTACTTC. The chain is built from TRBV28 and TRBJ2-7; 10 bases line up with TRBD1. The germline V gene encodes CDR1 MDHEN and CDR2 SYDVKM. There are 17 residues in the CDR3. After removal of 4 bases from V and 7 bases from J, the junction contained 16 bases not matched to a gene.